Listed here are 5 T cell receptor beta chains from one sample, sequenced in a study of T cell responses to AZD1222 COVID-19 vaccine (dated by TCRdb to about 2021). The library was built by means of the immunoSEQ multiplex PCR assay. The table comes from immuneACCESS by way of TCRdb, which keeps in-frame sequences with V and J called. Part of the clones is missing from these tables; in studies checked, under half for an unresolved V gene and the rest for unknown reasons. The sample profile shows 150,000 or so clones; roughly four fifths of them were found once. The ten most abundant clones make up roughly 4.3% of the sample. This sample's time point label indicates: baseline before first vaccination. Read against the paper, the sample's treatment or condition label means: meningococcal conjugate vaccine given as trial control. The starting material was peripheral blood, obtained on day 0 of MenACWY control vaccination. These TCRs come from an adult in good health.

This chain connects TRBV5-1 to TRBJ2-3; maybe TRBD2 (6 bases). Trimming stripped 3 bases from V and 0 bases from J, with 11 bases between. This CDR3 is 15 amino acids long. Germline V gene sequence: CDR1 SGHRS, CDR2 YFSETQ. The CDR3 loop reads CASSSGLLSTDTQYF. CDR3 nucleotides: TGCGCCAGCAGCTCGGGACTCCTCAGCACAGATACGCAGTATTTT.

This chain joins TRBV4-2 and TRBJ2-2; D not certain. Trimming took 8 bases from V and 0 from J, leaving 13 bases between them. This CDR3 comprises 15 residues. CDR1 and CDR2 (germline): LGHNA, YNFKEQ. The CDR3 DNA reads TGTGCCAGCTCCCGTCAGGTTCCGAACACCGGGGAGCTGTTTTTT. Translation gives CASSRQVPNTGELFF.

V gene TRBV28 combines with J gene TRBJ1-1, with 9 bases fitting TRBD1. V gave up 6 bases and J gave up 10 bases; unmatched junction bases: 12. The CDR3 totals 14 residues. Germline V gives CDR1 MDHEN, CDR2 SYDVKM. The chain's CDR3 is CASRPWTGAGRAFF. The CDR3 region has the DNA TGTGCCAGCAGGCCCTGGACAGGGGCCGGGAGAGCTTTCTTT.

The table lists this clone with a count of one. V gene TRBV9 combines with J gene TRBJ1-2; D gene ambiguous. Trimming took off 0 bases at V and 3 bases at J, with 9 bases between the two ends. Germline assignment: CDR1 SGDLS and CDR2 YYNGEE. The CDR3 totals 14 residues. The CDR3 nucleotides read TGTGCCAGCAGCGTAGGTACAGCTCACTATGGCTACACCTTC. This codes for CASSVGTAHYGYTF. Using reference TRBV9 and TRBJ1-2 for the parts outside the CDR3, the full variable domain is DSGVTQTPKHLITATGQRVTLRCSPRSGDLSVYWYQQSLDQGLQFLIQYYNGEERAKGNILERFSAQQFPDLHSELNLSSLELGDSALYFCASSVGTAHYGYTFGSGTRLTVV.

The chain joins TRBV6-5 to TRBJ1-1; perhaps TRBD1 as D (5 bases). This CDR3 is built from 11 residues. The V gene's germline CDR1 is MNHEY and CDR2 SVGAGI. Trimming left V 6 bases short and J 8 bases short, with 10 bases between. The CDR3 loop is CASRGRREAFF. CDR3 DNA sequence: TGTGCCAGCAGGGGACGGAGAGAAGCTTTCTTT.